A single sample gave rise to the 8 T cell receptor beta chains below, sequenced in a study of blood T cell repertoires in COVID-19. TCRdb's table, derived via immunoSEQ multiplex PCR, lists solely in-frame clones and lacks some. The repertoire holds 40,000 to 60,000 clones, with approximately 84% as singletons. Sequenced sample: peripheral blood. The receptors stem from a man in his forties or fifties with active COVID-19.

V is TRBV2 and J is TRBJ1-1; D gene uncertain. From germline, CDR1 is SNHLY and CDR2 FYNNEI. With 4 bases removed from V and 7 bases from J, the gap between germline ends came to 13 bases. This CDR3 comprises 13 residues. The CDR3 sequence is CASSGQVLGEAFF. In DNA, the CDR3 is TGTGCCAGCAGTGGGCAGGTCCTGGGTGAAGCTTTCTTT. Drawing the rest from reference TRBV2 and TRBJ1-1, the complete variable domain is EPEVTQTPSHQVTQMGQEVILRCVPISNHLYFYWYRQILGQKVEFLVSFYNNEISEKSEIFDDQFSVERPDGSNFTLKIRSTKLEDSAMYFCASSGQVLGEAFFGQGTRLTVV.

This rearrangement joins TRBV28 to TRBJ1-1, with 9 bases matching TRBD1. The V gene end was trimmed by 5 bases and the J gene end by 4 bases; junction bases not matched to a gene: 5. This CDR3 comprises 14 residues. The germline gives CDR1 MDHEN, CDR2 SYDVKM. CDR3 amino acids: CASSPGQGRTEAFF. The CDR3 bases are TGTGCCAGCAGTCCAGGACAGGGGCGCACTGAAGCTTTCTTT.

The gene calls are TRBV18 and TRBJ1-1, with D unresolved. There are 12 residues in the CDR3. Germline V gene data show CDR1 as KGHSH and CDR2 as LQKENI. The V end was cut by 2 bases, the J end by 7 bases, with 8 bases between. CDR3 residues: CASSPWEYEAFF. Written as DNA, the CDR3 is TGTGCCAGCTCACCATGGGAGTATGAAGCTTTCTTT.

For this clone: The junction shows a germline mismatch at one end, possibly a read error. The chain recombines TRBV18 with TRBJ1-5; D is possibly TRBD1 (6 bases). The V gene's germline CDR1 is KGHSH and CDR2 LQKENI. The length of the CDR3 is 14 residues. The CDR3 protein is CASPPTGKDQPQHF. The CDR3 DNA reads as TGTGCCAGCCCACCGACAGGCAAGGATCAGCCCCAGCATTTT.

The rearrangement uses TRBV19 and TRBJ1-1; no clear D gene. Germline-derived CDR1 and CDR2 are LNHDA and SQIVND (reference sequence). Trimming took off 5 bases at V and 6 bases at J, with 16 bases between the two ends. The CDR3 spans 14 residues. CDR3 loop: CASSGFRRLAEAFF. The CDR3 coding sequence is TGTGCCAGTAGTGGATTTAGGCGGTTAGCTGAAGCTTTCTTT.

This clone was counted between two and nine times. This chain links TRBV11-2 with TRBJ2-1, with 15 bases aligning to TRBD2. In germline, CDR1 is SGHAT, CDR2 FQNNGV. V was pared by 5 bases and J by 5 bases, with 7 bases of the junction left unmatched. This CDR3 is built from 17 residues. The chain's CDR3 is CASSAGLAGGRHNEQFF. DNA of the CDR3: TGTGCCAGCAGCGCCGGACTAGCGGGAGGGAGGCACAATGAGCAGTTCTTC.

V is TRBV7-2 and J is TRBJ1-2; weak D call: TRBD1 (6 bases). V lost 5 bases and J lost 0, with 13 bases in between. The CDR3 covers 15 residues. Per the germline V gene, CDR1 is SGHTA and CDR2 is FQGNSA. The CDR3 DNA sequence: TGTGCCAGCAGCGCGTACAGGGAGACTAACTATGGCTACACCTTC. Amino acid sequence: CASSAYRETNYGYTF.

There are a few counts of this clone. V and J are TRBV5-4 and TRBJ2-7; 7 nucleotides line up with TRBD1. The CDR3 has 13 amino acids. V shed 4 bases, J shed 6 bases, and the junction held 7 bases outside the gene matches. The V gene's germline CDR1 is SGHNT and CDR2 YYREEE (reference sequence). The CDR3 nucleotides read TGTGCCAGCAGCCCCAGGGACAGTCGCGAGCAGTACTTC. It codes for CASSPRDSREQYF.